This passage covers 15 T cell receptor beta chains from one sample sequenced in a study of blood T cell repertoires in COVID-19. Repertoires were generated with immunoSEQ multiplex PCR, while TCRdb's copy carries only in-frame clones and drops some. Altogether under 500,000 clones are present, around 89% being singletons, with the ten largest covering roughly 4%. Sequenced sample: peripheral blood. These receptor sequences come from a woman between 25 and 40 years old with acute or convalescent COVID-19.

The J gene is TRBJ1-1, the V gene TRBV16; possibly TRBD1 for D (5 bases). CDR1 and CDR2 (germline): KGHSY, FQNENV. The CDR3 consists of 14 residues. The V gene lost 0 bases and the J gene lost 5 bases, with 10 bases spanning the gap. CDR3 residues: CASSQSKGLTEAFF. The DNA of the CDR3 is TGTGCCAGCAGCCAATCTAAGGGACTGACTGAAGCTTTCTTT.

The chain has TRBV5-1 and TRBJ2-5; 9 bases line up with TRBD2. The CDR3 contains 16 residues. Germline V gene sequence: CDR1 SGHRS, CDR2 YFSETQ. The V and J ends lost 0 bases and 3 bases, in that order; junction bases with no gene match: 6. CDR3 residues: CASSLGFGGGEETQYF. In DNA, the CDR3 is TGCGCCAGCAGCTTGGGGTTTGGCGGGGGGGAAGAGACCCAGTACTTC.

The V gene is TRBV10-3, the J gene TRBJ2-7, with D maybe TRBD1 (6 bases). V lost 9 bases, J lost 3 bases, and 9 bases lay in between. The germline V gene has CDR1 ENHRY and CDR2 SYGVKD. The CDR3 totals 11 residues. CDR3 sequence reads: CAIKDSYEQYF. Here the CDR3 DNA reads TGTGCCATTAAGGACAGCTACGAGCAGTACTTC.

This chain uses TRBV6-1 with TRBJ1-3; tentative D call: TRBD1 (5 bases). The V gene's germline CDR1 is MNHNS and CDR2 SASEGT. The V gene lost 2 bases and the J gene lost 0 bases, with 11 bases spanning the gap. The CDR3 loop spans 16 amino acids. The DNA of the CDR3 is TGTGCCAGCAGTGAATGGGGGGAAAGCTCTGGAAACACCATATATTTT. Translation: CASSEWGESSGNTIYF.

The rearrangement joins TRBV29-1 to TRBJ2-7; TRBD1 matches 9 bases. CDR3 length: 17 residues. CDR1 and CDR2 from the germline V gene are SQVTM and ANQGSEA. J was trimmed by 3 bases and V by 5 bases; bases with no gene match: 17. The CDR3: CSVKGQGESFPFYEQYF. CDR3 bases: TGCAGCGTTAAGGGACAGGGAGAATCCTTCCCTTTCTACGAGCAGTACTTC.

This clone came up once. This chain connects TRBV6-5 to TRBJ2-3, with D possibly being TRBD1 (5 bases). The CDR3 contains 12 residues. Germline CDR1 MNHEY, CDR2 SVGAGI. V dropped 6 bases and J dropped 1 base, with 5 bases sitting between them. The CDR3 reads CASRTGTDTQYF. The CDR3 region has the DNA TGTGCCAGCAGGACAGGCACAGATACGCAGTATTTT.

On this clone: Mismatch with germline at one junction end may stem from a read error. The chain links TRBV6-5 to TRBJ1-2; possibly TRBD1 for D (6 bases). CDR3 length: 14 residues. The V gene's germline CDR1 is MNHEY and CDR2 SVGAGI. The CDR3 is CASSSPQGNDGYTF. In DNA, the CDR3 is TGTGCCAGCAGCTCGCCACAGGGTAACGATGGCTACACCTTC.

This clone was seen a single time. V usage is TRBV6-5 and J usage is TRBJ2-2; a weak D match, TRBD1 (6 bases). Germline V gene data show CDR1 as MNHEY and CDR2 as SVGAGI. The CDR3 runs to 14 residues. V was trimmed by 4 bases and J by 4 bases, leaving 10 bases between them. The CDR3 here is CASSWTVSTGELFF. The DNA of the CDR3 is TGTGCCAGCAGTTGGACAGTTAGCACCGGGGAGCTGTTTTTT.

The CDR3 DNA follows: TGTGCCAGCAGCTTAGGGACAGGGAGCGATGAGCAGTTCTTC. Translating it yields CASSLGTGSDEQFF. V is TRBV5-6 and J is TRBJ2-1; 9 bases are a match to TRBD1. Germline V lookup: CDR1 SGHDT, CDR2 YYEEEE. The CDR3 runs 14 residues. J was trimmed by 8 bases and V by 2 bases; bases with no gene match: 5.

This chain links TRBV19 with TRBJ2-3; maybe TRBD2 (7 bases). The CDR3 has 17 amino acids. Germline values: CDR1 LNHDA, CDR2 SQIVND (reference sequence). Trimming stripped 0 bases from V and 0 bases from J, with 13 bases between. Here the CDR3 reads CASSIDRGGPSTDTQYF. The CDR3 DNA is TGTGCCAGTAGTATAGATAGGGGGGGGCCCAGCACAGATACGCAGTATTTT.

The rearrangement joins TRBV3-1 (or the pseudogene TRBV3-2) to TRBJ2-7; D might be TRBD1 (5 bases). This CDR3 contains 13 residues. Germline values: CDR1 LGHDT, CDR2 YNNKEL (reference sequence). V lost 3 bases and J lost 3, with 9 bases in between. In nucleotides, the CDR3 is TGTGCCAGCAGCCAGCAGCAGGGCTACGAGCAGTACTTC. Translation: CASSQQQGYEQYF.

The rearrangement joins TRBV28 to TRBJ1-4, with TRBD1 matching 11 bases. Trimming removed 5 bases from V and 6 bases from J; junction bases left unmatched: 5. This CDR3 has 15 amino acids. Germline V gene sequence: CDR1 MDHEN, CDR2 SYDVKM. The CDR3 coding sequence is TGTGCCAGCAGTATCTGGACAGGGGGCGATGAAAAACTGTTTTTT. Its translation is CASSIWTGGDEKLFF.

As DNA, the CDR3 is TGTGCCAGTAGTGTAACTAGCGGAGTATACAATGAGCAGTTCTTC. This encodes CASSVTSGVYNEQFF. The J gene is TRBJ2-1, the V gene TRBV19, with TRBD2 matching 8 bases. Per the germline V gene, CDR1 is LNHDA and CDR2 is SQIVND (reference sequence). This CDR3 has 15 residues. V was pared by 5 bases and J by 4 bases, with 7 bases of the junction left unmatched.

The rearrangement links TRBV3-1 (or the pseudogene TRBV3-2) to TRBJ2-5, with TRBD2 as a possible D gene (6 bases). Trimming took 0 bases from V and 7 from J, leaving 15 bases between them. The CDR3 has 15 amino acids. The V gene's germline CDR1 is LGHDT and CDR2 YNNKEL (reference sequence). The CDR3, as DNA: TGTGCCAGCAGCCAAGACTGGGCGGGGATAGGGACCCAGTACTTC. Its protein is CASSQDWAGIGTQYF.

The genes are TRBV3-1 (or the pseudogene TRBV3-2) and TRBJ2-7; D is undetermined. V dropped 4 bases and J dropped 3 bases, with 10 bases sitting between them. This CDR3 is 13 amino acids long. CDR1 and CDR2 (germline): LGHDT, YNNKEL (reference sequence). The chain's CDR3 is CASSRSQNYEQYF. The CDR3, as DNA: TGTGCCAGCAGCCGGAGCCAGAACTACGAGCAGTACTTC.